One sample yielded the 13 T cell receptor beta chains listed below, sequenced in a study of shared clonotypes between healthy human individuals (dated by TCRdb to between 2020 and 2021). Preparation of the library involved the immunoSEQ multiplex PCR assay. This immuneACCESS table, as held by TCRdb, lists in-frame sequences with V and J called but not all clones. Of the missing ones, under half trace to an unresolved V gene in checked studies; the others have no known cause. The sample table records around 500,000 clones; 75% to 85% of these occur just once. Less than 15% of the sample is held by the ten biggest clonotypes. Sequences were obtained from PBMCs. The receptor source for this set is a woman aged 40 to 50 in good health. Some clones in this sample may be carry-over from other donors' samples.

The rearrangement uses TRBV28 and TRBJ2-7, with 8 bases lining up with TRBD2. The V and J ends lost 2 bases and 2 bases, in that order; junction bases with no gene match: 17. CDR1 MDHEN and CDR2 SYDVKM come from the germline V gene. The CDR3 runs to 19 residues. The chain's CDR3 is CASSLRGWREDIAPYEQYF. The CDR3 DNA sequence: TGTGCCAGCAGTTTAAGGGGGTGGCGGGAGGATATCGCACCCTACGAGCAGTACTTC.

This clone was seen only once. A read error likely explains this, since a far larger clone differs by one base. This sequence joins TRBV6-1 and TRBJ2-7; tentative D call: TRBD2 (5 bases). Germline V gene sequence: CDR1 MNHNS, CDR2 SASEGT. The CDR3 is 13 amino acids. The chain's CDR3 is CANSDYSSYEQYF. CDR3 sequence (DNA): TGTGCCAACAGTGACTACAGCTCCTACGAGCAGTACTTC.

The V call is TRBV5-8, the J call TRBJ2-5; 9 bases are shared with TRBD2. Germline V gene sequence: CDR1 SGHTS, CDR2 YDEGEE. This CDR3 contains 16 residues. Trimming cost V 0 bases and J 2 bases; bases outside gene matches: 5. The CDR3 loop is CASSLASAGGQETQYF. In nucleotides, the CDR3 is TGTGCCAGCAGCTTGGCCTCGGCGGGAGGGCAAGAGACCCAGTACTTC.

The chain joins TRBV7-8 to TRBJ2-3; TRBD2 matches 8 bases. The junction had 9 bases not matched to a gene; V was cut back by 5 bases and J by 5 bases. CDR3 size: 15 residues. CDR1 is SGHVS and CDR2 is FQNEAQ in the germline V gene. Here the CDR3 DNA reads TGTGCCAGCAGCGCCCGGGAGGGTCCCGAAGATACGCAGTATTTT. As protein: CASSAREGPEDTQYF. The full variable domain, completed using reference TRBV7-8 and TRBJ2-3, is GAGVSQSPRYKVAKRGQDVALRCDPISGHVSLFWYQQALGQGPEFLTYFQNEAQLDKSGLPSDRFFAERPEGSVSTLKIQRTQQEDSAVYLCASSAREGPEDTQYFGPGTRLTVL.

The V and J genes are TRBV15 and TRBJ1-5, with D unresolved. This CDR3 comprises 14 residues. CDR1 is LNHNV and CDR2 is YYDKDF in the germline V gene (reference sequence). Trimming stripped 3 bases from V and 5 bases from J, with 11 bases between. Here the CDR3 DNA reads TGTGCCACCAGCAGGTCTGACGGATATCAGCCCCAGCATTTT. This encodes CATSRSDGYQPQHF.

This clone was counted at least ten times. The chain combines TRBV5-1 with TRBJ2-1; TRBD2 aligns across 9 bases. CDR3 length: 15 residues. Per germline, CDR1 SGHRS and CDR2 YFSETQ. Trimming cost V 0 bases and J 10 bases; bases outside gene matches: 8. The CDR3 bases are TGCGCCAGCAGCTTGGTAGTAGCGGGAGTCCTGGAGCAGTTCTTC. Residues: CASSLVVAGVLEQFF.

This clone was detected many times. The V gene is TRBV18, the J gene TRBJ2-2; tentatively, D is TRBD1 (6 bases). CDR1 is KGHSH and CDR2 is LQKENI in the germline V gene. The CDR3 has 12 residues. Deletions cut 6 bases from V and 7 bases from J, with 9 bases between. The DNA for the CDR3 is TGTGCCAGCTCGTCACAGGGCGGGGAGCTGTTTTTT. Its protein is CASSSQGGELFF.

The chain couples TRBV18 to TRBJ2-1; tentative D call: TRBD2 (6 bases). Germline V gene data show CDR1 as KGHSH and CDR2 as LQKENI. This CDR3 contains 17 residues. Trimming shortened V by 3 bases and J by 0 bases, and 15 bases separated the two germline ends. CDR3 in amino acids: CASSPSGHGSSYNEQFF. The CDR3 coding sequence is TGTGCCAGCTCACCCTCGGGGCACGGGAGCTCCTACAATGAGCAGTTCTTC.

This clone was recorded once. The CDR3 coding sequence is TGTGCCAGCAGCGACAGGGTCTCAGATACGCAGTATTTT. Its translation is CASSDRVSDTQYF. The rearrangement links TRBV14 to TRBJ2-3; TRBD1 matches at 7 bases. The V and J ends lost 5 bases and 4 bases, in that order; junction bases with no gene match: 3. The CDR3 has 13 residues. Germline CDR1 and CDR2: SGHDN and FVKESK.

This clone occurred many times. The chain employs TRBV5-5 and TRBJ2-7; D possibly corresponds to TRBD2 (6 bases). The germline V and J ends were trimmed by 0 bases and 3 bases, with 10 bases remaining between them. The length of the CDR3 is 14 residues. CDR1 and CDR2 from the germline V gene are SGHKS and YYEKEE (reference sequence). CDR3 protein: CASSLAGAVYEQYF. DNA of the CDR3: TGTGCCAGCAGCTTGGCGGGAGCGGTCTACGAGCAGTACTTC. Together with reference TRBV5-5 and TRBJ2-7, the CDR3 gives the full variable domain: DAGVTQSPTHLIKTRGQQVTLRCSPISGHKSVSWYQQVLGQGPQFIFQYYEKEERGRGNFPDRFSARQFPNYSSELNVNALLLGDSALYLCASSLAGAVYEQYFGPGTRLTVT.

In DNA, the CDR3 is TGTGCCACCAGCGAACCGGGACGCTTAGGTGAAAAACTGTTTTTT. Translating it yields CATSEPGRLGEKLFF. The rearrangement joins TRBV15 to TRBJ1-4; TRBD1 is a possible D gene (5 bases). Germline loops: CDR1 LNHNV, CDR2 YYDKDF (reference sequence). CDR3 length equals 15 residues. Trimming removed 5 bases at V and 7 bases at J, with 17 bases between.

The CDR3 DNA reads as TGTGCCATCAGTGAGAGAACGACAGGGGTTAACTATGGCTACACCTTC. Protein sequence: CAISERTTGVNYGYTF. V usage is TRBV10-3 and J usage is TRBJ1-2, with 8 bases identical to TRBD1. Trimming at V came to 2 bases and at J to 1 base, leaving 6 bases not matched to a gene. Looked up from germline, CDR1 is ENHRY and CDR2 is SYGVKD. This CDR3 is built from 16 residues.

The CDR3: CASGPSGTLTYEQYF. The CDR3, as DNA: TGTGCCAGCGGGCCTAGCGGAACTTTAACCTACGAGCAGTACTTC. The genes are TRBV28 and TRBJ2-7; 7 bases line up with TRBD2. The CDR3 consists of 15 residues. Per germline, CDR1 MDHEN and CDR2 SYDVKM. With 8 bases clipped from V and 2 bases from J, the junction kept 12 bases outside the gene matches.